This T cell receptor beta chain is from a study of early T cells in non-severe SARS-CoV-2 infection. TCRdb re-derived calls from the 5' RACE reads in MiXCR, one entry per CDR3 protein. The table shows roughly 120,000 distinct CDR3 sequences, with about 15% occurring only once. V shed 6 bases and J 1 base; nucleotides not matched to a gene: 4. The CDR3 covers 15 residues. What was sequenced was whole blood. This chain joins TRBV12-3 or TRBV12-4 and TRBJ2-5; TRBD2 aligns across 11 bases. This sequence was found in an adult who was a healthcare worker with PCR-confirmed SARS-CoV-2 infection or an uninfected control (not recorded which). CDR3 residues: CASRLAGEVQETQYF. The CDR3, as DNA: TGTGCCAGCAGACTAGCGGGGGAGGTCCAAGAGACCCAGTACTTC.